This T cell receptor (beta chain) appears in the sequencing data of a study of post-analysis software for immune sequencing data. Points on this clonotype: Its antigen is unidentified.

Each TCR beta cDNA library carried unique molecular identifiers. TCRdb processed the PCR reads anew with MiXCR; each CDR3 protein has one entry. The table includes a few hundred thousand distinct CDR3 sequences, 36% detected once. Study-level findings and limits: By F measure, strong co-clustering occurred among samples prepared in the same batch. Controls had significantly higher normalized Chao1 diversity than multiple sclerosis patients.

The sample consisted of blood. The receptor's source is a girl between 5 and 17 years old with multiple sclerosis.

CDR3 amino acids: CSAQGQGFLDTQYF. Written as DNA, the CDR3 is TGCAGTGCCCAGGGACAGGGTTTTCTAGATACGCAGTATTTT. This sequence joins TRBV20-1 and TRBJ2-3; TRBD1 matches 9 bases. This CDR3 has 14 residues. The J segment lost 5 bases and the V segment lost 6 bases, leaving 9 bases of the junction unmatched. Germline CDR1 reads DFQATT; CDR2 reads SNEGSKA (reference sequence).